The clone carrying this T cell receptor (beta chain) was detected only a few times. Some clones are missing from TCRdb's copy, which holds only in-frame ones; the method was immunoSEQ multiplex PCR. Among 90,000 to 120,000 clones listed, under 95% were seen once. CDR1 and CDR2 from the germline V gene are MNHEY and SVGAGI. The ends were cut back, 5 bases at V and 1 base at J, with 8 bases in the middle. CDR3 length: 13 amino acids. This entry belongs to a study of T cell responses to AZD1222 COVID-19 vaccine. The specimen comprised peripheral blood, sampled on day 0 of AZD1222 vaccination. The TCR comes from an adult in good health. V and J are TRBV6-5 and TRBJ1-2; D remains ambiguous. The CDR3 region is CASSRSVNYGYTF. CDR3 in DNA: TGTGCCAGCAGTCGTTCAGTTAACTATGGCTACACCTTC.